Below, 25 T cell receptor beta chains from the same sample are listed, as sequenced in a study of T cells expressing NK-cell markers. TCRdb reworked the 5' RACE reads into one entry per CDR3 protein, no DNA. The record lists 500,000 to 700,000 distinct CDR3 sequences, of which the ten most abundant hold 3% to 4.5%. Sequencing input: blood T cells: a sorted CD56 or NKG2C T cell subset, CD4+ or CD8+ T cells, or bulk PBMC T cells (not recorded which). Receptors originate from a man aged 18 to 35 in good health.

The chain links TRBV2 to TRBJ1-1; TCRdb's D call of TRBD1 is untestable without DNA. This CDR3 comprises 13 residues. Germline-derived CDR1 and CDR2 are SNHLY and FYNNEI. The CDR3 loop is CASSVPGIPEAFF. The variable domain in full, with the rest retrieved from reference TRBV2 and TRBJ1-1, is EPEVTQTPSHQVTQMGQEVILRCVPISNHLYFYWYRQILGQKVEFLVSFYNNEISEKSEIFDDQFSVERPDGSNFTLKIRSTKLEDSAMYFCASSVPGIPEAFFGQGTRLTVV.

The genes are TRBV6-5 and TRBJ2-1; TCRdb reports TRBD2, a call that lacks DNA to check it against. The CDR3 spans 18 residues. Germline CDR1 MNHEY, CDR2 SVGAGI. This chain's CDR3 is CASSYSGGTVGSYNEQFF.

The V call is TRBV5-1, the J call TRBJ1-1. Germline CDR1 SGHRS, CDR2 YFSETQ. The CDR3 sequence is 14 residues long. CDR3 in amino acids: CASSLRMGIGEAFF.

The rearrangement uses TRBV6-2 or TRBV6-3 and TRBJ2-5. Looked up from germline, CDR1 is MNHEY and CDR2 is SVGEGT. The CDR3 consists of 13 residues. The chain's CDR3 is CASSYGETETQYF.

The chain couples TRBV5-1 to TRBJ2-1; the TCRdb D gene call, TRBD2, has no DNA to confirm it. The CDR3 covers 16 residues. Germline lookup yields CDR1 SGHRS and CDR2 YFSETQ. This chain's CDR3 is CASSWGGGRNYNEQFF.

The gene calls are TRBV21-1 and TRBJ2-1. TRBV21-1 is an annotated pseudogene. The CDR3 has 17 residues. The CDR3 loop reads CASSRFWVQTNYNEQFF.

J is TRBJ2-3 and V is TRBV30; TCRdb outputs TRBD1, but without DNA this stays unchecked. The CDR3 is 14 residues long. Germline CDR1 and CDR2: GTSNPN and SVGIG (reference sequence). The CDR3 loop is CAWSTGSDTDTQYF.

The J gene is TRBJ1-5, the V gene TRBV10-3; TCRdb calls TRBD1, which cannot be checked without DNA. CDR3 length equals 18 residues. Germline lookup yields CDR1 ENHRY and CDR2 SYGVKD. CDR3 sequence: CAISESPGQGAGNQPQHF.

The rearrangement uses TRBV6-5 and TRBJ2-3; TCRdb reports TRBD1, a call that lacks DNA to check it against. Germline CDR1 reads MNHEY; CDR2 reads SVGAGI. This CDR3 has 18 amino acids. Here the CDR3 reads CASSYSRPGGASTDTQYF.

The chain employs TRBV5-1 and TRBJ2-1; lacking DNA, the TRBD1 call made by TCRdb goes unchecked. Germline values: CDR1 SGHRS, CDR2 YFSETQ. The CDR3 totals 15 residues. CDR3 sequence reads: CASSPDRGGHNEQFF.

V and J are TRBV7-6 and TRBJ2-7; the D call from TCRdb, TRBD1, cannot be confirmed without DNA. Germline loops: CDR1 SGHVS, CDR2 FNYEAQ. This CDR3 is built from 12 residues. The CDR3 loop reads CASSVTGGEQYF.

This chain joins TRBV11-2 and TRBJ2-6; TCRdb's D call of TRBD1 is untestable without DNA. The germline V gene encodes CDR1 SGHAT and CDR2 FQNNGV. The CDR3 covers 18 residues. The CDR3 here is CASSLGRGGTSGANVLTF.

The V and J genes are TRBV27 and TRBJ1-5. The germline CDR1 and CDR2 sequences are MNHEY and SMNVEV (reference sequence). The CDR3 runs to 14 residues. CDR3 protein: CASRRTASNQPQHF.

The chain links TRBV5-1 to TRBJ2-2; TCRdb indicates TRBD1, and absent DNA this call remains unverified. The CDR3 covers 20 residues. CDR1 and CDR2 (germline): SGHRS, YFSETQ. The CDR3 region is CASSSTGRSAQLWITGELFF.

The chain employs TRBV5-1 and TRBJ2-3; TCRdb designates TRBD1, a call that cannot be tested without DNA. Germline V CDR1 and CDR2: SGHRS, YFSETQ. This CDR3 spans 14 amino acids. The CDR3 loop reads CASRGQMGTDTQYF.

V and J are TRBV20-1 and TRBJ2-5; as DNA is missing, the TRBD1 call by TCRdb cannot be tested. Germline assignment: CDR1 DFQATT and CDR2 SNEGSKA (reference sequence). This CDR3 is built from 15 residues. CDR3 in amino acids: CSARDRGRVRKTQYF.

The chain links TRBV7-2 to TRBJ2-1; the D call of TRBD2 rests on TCRdb alone, since no DNA is present to check it. CDR3 length: 15 amino acids. Germline V gives CDR1 SGHTA, CDR2 FQGNSA. CDR3 residues: CASSSGTKDLREQFF.

V usage is TRBV5-1 and J usage is TRBJ1-5; TCRdb gives TRBD1 as the D gene, but with no DNA this cannot be confirmed. CDR1 SGHRS and CDR2 YFSETQ come from the germline V gene. The CDR3 is 15 amino acids. The CDR3: CASSLTGSRNQPQHF.

The rearrangement joins TRBV12-3 or TRBV12-4 to TRBJ1-1; with no DNA, the TCRdb D assignment of TRBD1 cannot be verified. This CDR3 comprises 14 residues. CDR3 sequence: CASSADRVGTEAFF.

This chain joins TRBV11-1 and TRBJ1-5; TCRdb lists TRBD1, though no DNA is available to test this call. CDR1 and CDR2 (germline): SGHAT, FQDESV (reference sequence). The CDR3 totals 19 residues. The CDR3 region is CSSSLGALGVRGGGQPQHF.

The rearrangement joins TRBV29-1 to TRBJ2-5; no DNA is available, so the TRBD1 call from TCRdb remains unchecked. This CDR3 is 14 amino acids long. Germline loops: CDR1 SQVTM, CDR2 ANQGSEA. CDR3 in amino acids: CSVTGTGSVETQYF.

The CDR3 is CASSLRASMDNEQFF. The V and J genes are TRBV7-6 and TRBJ2-1. Germline V gives CDR1 SGHVS, CDR2 FNYEAQ. This CDR3 region has 15 residues.

This chain joins TRBV24-1 and TRBJ2-3; TCRdb's assignment of TRBD1 cannot be checked, as there is no DNA. CDR3 length: 12 residues. Germline CDR1 KGHDR, CDR2 SFDVKD. This chain's CDR3 is CATSDPGNWLYF.

The chain links TRBV24-1 to TRBJ2-1. Germline CDR1 is KGHDR and CDR2 is SFDVKD. The CDR3 is made up of 15 amino acids. CDR3 sequence: CATSDTPRSYNEQFF.

The rearrangement links TRBV9 to TRBJ2-1; the D call of TRBD2 rests on TCRdb alone, since no DNA is present to check it. Germline CDR1 is SGDLS and CDR2 is YYNGEE. The CDR3 is 16 amino acids. The CDR3 loop reads CASSVDLWAPLDEQFF.